These T cell receptor beta chains were read from a single sample in a study of blood T cells in healthy people across ages. From the 5' RACE reads, TCRdb called clonotypes with MiXCR, one entry per CDR3 protein. Here the sample spans some 920,000 distinct CDR3 sequences, just over 50% being singletons. The sample comprised blood. These receptors all come from a woman aged 55-70 years in good health. The conserved cysteine and the conserved F or W are not part of the CDR3 here. The D gene is left open where the match is weak. A clone size is listed for some rows: how often the clone was seen (once, few, many), or a class if it is expanded.

D: TRBD2; size: .; V: TRBV7-2; J: TRBJ2-5; CDR3: ASSILAGGQETQY
D: TRBD1; size: once; V: TRBV7-6; J: TRBJ2-1; CDR3: ASSHGQGAYEQF
D: TRBD1; size: .; V: TRBV6-5; J: TRBJ2-7; CDR3: ASSKHTGDYEQY
D: .; size: .; V: TRBV12-3/TRBV12-4; J: TRBJ2-7; CDR3: ASRGPGTQY
D: .; size: few; V: TRBV28; J: TRBJ1-5; CDR3: ASSFRGLNQPQH
D: .; size: .; V: TRBV10-3; J: TRBJ2-7; CDR3: AISESLGLNYEQY
D: .; size: .; V: TRBV6-1; J: TRBJ2-1; CDR3: ASSRVRESYNEQF
D: TRBD2; size: few; V: TRBV13; J: TRBJ2-7; CDR3: ASSEGLAGGLGEQY
D: .; size: .; V: TRBV25-1; J: TRBJ2-4; CDR3: ASSEWSTADIQY
D: .; size: .; V: TRBV19; J: TRBJ1-4; CDR3: ASSKTHRPDEKLF
D: .; size: few; V: TRBV16; J: TRBJ1-6; CDR3: ASSPNRVLNSPLH
D: TRBD1; size: .; V: TRBV4-3; J: TRBJ2-7; CDR3: ASSRYRGPSYEQY
D: .; size: .; V: TRBV28; J: TRBJ1-2; CDR3: ASSRTPNGAYGYT
D: .; size: .; V: TRBV28; J: TRBJ1-2; CDR3: ASSWLEYGYT
D: .; size: .; V: TRBV5-1; J: .; CDR3: ASSLAPAGEREQY
D: .; size: .; V: TRBV6-6; J: TRBJ2-7; CDR3: ASSDRDPGEQY
D: .; size: few; V: TRBV20-1; J: TRBJ2-6; CDR3: SARDNDRLSSGANVLT
D: .; size: .; V: TRBV12-3/TRBV12-4; J: TRBJ2-7; CDR3: ASTWSSYEQY
D: TRBD2; size: .; V: TRBV7-9; J: TRBJ2-5; CDR3: AILGTRDRFQY
D: .; size: few; V: TRBV30; J: TRBJ2-7; CDR3: AWSEAGLHYEQY
D: .; size: .; V: TRBV9; J: TRBJ2-5; CDR3: ASSVGDRGLAQY
D: .; size: once; V: TRBV7-8; J: TRBJ2-6; CDR3: ASSLAAGYSGANVLT
D: TRBD2; size: .; V: TRBV20-1; J: .; CDR3: SAQGTSGWGETQY
D: .; size: .; V: TRBV20-1; J: TRBJ1-5; CDR3: SAREERASSNQPQH
D: TRBD1; size: few; V: TRBV2; J: TRBJ2-7; CDR3: ASRTGIYEQY
D: .; size: few; V: TRBV12-3/TRBV12-4; J: TRBJ2-2; CDR3: ASSPNRAGELF
D: TRBD1; size: .; V: TRBV6-1; J: TRBJ2-7; CDR3: ASSDPGTGVYEQY
D: TRBD2; size: few; V: TRBV7-8; J: TRBJ2-1; CDR3: ASSSWRGSSYNEQF
D: TRBD1; size: .; V: TRBV20-1; J: TRBJ2-2; CDR3: SASTGGAIAGELF
D: .; size: .; V: TRBV6-1; J: TRBJ2-7; CDR3: ASSEDVFGVRSYEQY
D: .; size: .; V: TRBV20-1; J: TRBJ1-6; CDR3: SARSPGGGNSPLH
D: TRBD2; size: .; V: TRBV3-1; J: TRBJ2-6; CDR3: ASSHLPSGVYSGANVLT
D: .; size: few; V: TRBV2; J: TRBJ2-7; CDR3: ASSDWEVAYEQY
D: .; size: few; V: TRBV6-2/TRBV6-3; J: TRBJ2-3; CDR3: ASSYSRGTTSTDTQY
D: TRBD2; size: few; V: TRBV20-1; J: TRBJ2-7; CDR3: SARDLSSGRRDEQY
D: .; size: .; V: TRBV7-2; J: TRBJ2-5; CDR3: ASSLAYRGAIQETQY
D: .; size: few; V: TRBV15; J: .; CDR3: ATSRAGSRYNEQY
D: .; size: .; V: TRBV29-1; J: TRBJ2-7; CDR3: SVEWVSEQY
D: .; size: few; V: TRBV4-1; J: TRBJ1-5; CDR3: ASSQETGQQPQH
D: .; size: .; V: TRBV20-1; J: TRBJ2-7; CDR3: SANGDSSYEQY
D: TRBD2; size: .; V: TRBV4-2; J: TRBJ2-1; CDR3: ASSQARTSVYNEQF
D: .; size: many; V: TRBV12-3/TRBV12-4; J: TRBJ1-2; CDR3: ASSPIPGARSNYGYT
D: TRBD1; size: .; V: TRBV20-1; J: TRBJ1-2; CDR3: SARDSGQGDYGYT
D: .; size: few; V: TRBV7-9; J: TRBJ1-2; CDR3: ASSRAGTTGYGYT
D: TRBD2; size: .; V: TRBV3-1; J: TRBJ2-6; CDR3: ASSPGGEANVLT
D: TRBD1; size: .; V: TRBV6-1; J: TRBJ1-2; CDR3: ASRPGTGRGYT
D: TRBD2; size: .; V: TRBV6-6; J: TRBJ2-7; CDR3: ASSPTAGVTYEQY
D: .; size: few; V: TRBV28; J: TRBJ2-7; CDR3: ASRQKPYEQY
D: .; size: once; V: TRBV27; J: TRBJ2-7; CDR3: ASSFSRGGYEQY
D: .; size: .; V: TRBV5-1; J: TRBJ2-1; CDR3: ASSLEGGRF
D: .; size: .; V: TRBV5-1; J: TRBJ2-5; CDR3: ASSPPTALTQETQY
D: .; size: few; V: TRBV28; J: TRBJ2-4; CDR3: ASSLAPRVAKNIQY
D: .; size: once; V: TRBV5-6; J: TRBJ1-2; CDR3: ASSLGRTTNYGYT
D: TRBD2; size: few; V: TRBV2; J: TRBJ2-3; CDR3: ASSVAGTSTDTQY
D: TRBD2; size: .; V: TRBV12-3/TRBV12-4; J: TRBJ2-1; CDR3: ASSSGGRTNNEQF